This T cell receptor (beta chain) is drawn from a study of cytomegalovirus exposure and HLA in healthy donors. In regard to this clone: Antigen specificity is unknown.

There are 14 residues in the CDR3. The germline gives CDR1 SQVTM, CDR2 ANQGSEA. V lost 7 bases, J lost 5 bases, and 18 bases lay in between. Study results and limitations: With DRB1 most and HLA-C fewest, TCR association rates differed between HLA loci in a later analysis. As confirmed in vitro, a few CMV-associated chains were specific for CMV antigens. CMV serostatus alone was available as immune exposure information.

13 Jbeta primers and 60 Vbeta primers were used for the PCR. TCRdb's copy holds only in-frame clones and misses some; the assay was immunoSEQ multiplex PCR. This sample has approximately 160,000 clones; 75% to 90% occur once, and the top ten carry roughly 4.7%. Healthy bone marrow donors formed the donor group. The V call is TRBV29-1, the J call TRBJ2-1; no clear D. The source material was PBMCs. This sequence originates from a woman aged 45-65 years in good health and CMV-seropositive. The CDR3 DNA reads as TGCAGCGCCCGATCGGGTAGTAGAGACAATGAGCAGTTCTTC. It specifies CSARSGSRDNEQFF.